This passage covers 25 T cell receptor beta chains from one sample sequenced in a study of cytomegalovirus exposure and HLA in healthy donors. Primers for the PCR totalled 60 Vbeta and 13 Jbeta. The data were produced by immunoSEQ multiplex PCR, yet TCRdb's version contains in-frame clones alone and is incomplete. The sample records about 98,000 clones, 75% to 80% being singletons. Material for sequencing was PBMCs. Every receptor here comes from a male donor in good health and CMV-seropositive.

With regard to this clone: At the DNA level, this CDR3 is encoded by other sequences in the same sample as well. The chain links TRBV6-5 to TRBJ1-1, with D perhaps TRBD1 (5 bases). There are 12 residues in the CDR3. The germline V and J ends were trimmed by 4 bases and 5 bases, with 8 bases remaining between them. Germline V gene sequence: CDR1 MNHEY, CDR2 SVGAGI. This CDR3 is CASSFGGTEAFF. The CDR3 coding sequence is TGTGCCAGCAGTTTTGGGGGGACTGAAGCTTTCTTT.

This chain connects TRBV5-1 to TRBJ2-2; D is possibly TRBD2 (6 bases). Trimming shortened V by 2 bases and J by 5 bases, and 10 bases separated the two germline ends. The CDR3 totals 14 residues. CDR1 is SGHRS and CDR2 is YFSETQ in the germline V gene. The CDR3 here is CASSFGSGTGELFF. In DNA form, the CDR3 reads TGCGCCAGCAGCTTCGGGAGCGGGACCGGGGAGCTGTTTTTT.

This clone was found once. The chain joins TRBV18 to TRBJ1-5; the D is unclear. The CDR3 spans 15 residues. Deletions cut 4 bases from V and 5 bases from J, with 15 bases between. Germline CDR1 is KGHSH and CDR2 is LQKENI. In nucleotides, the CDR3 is TGTGCCAGCTCACAGCAACAGAGTATAGATCAGCCCCAGCATTTT. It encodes CASSQQQSIDQPQHF.

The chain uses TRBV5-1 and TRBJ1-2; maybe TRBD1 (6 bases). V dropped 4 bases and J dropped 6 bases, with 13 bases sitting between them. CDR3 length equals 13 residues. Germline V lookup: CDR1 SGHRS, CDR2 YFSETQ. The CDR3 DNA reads TGCGCCAGCAGCATTGGGCCAGGGGATGGCTACACCTTC. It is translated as CASSIGPGDGYTF.

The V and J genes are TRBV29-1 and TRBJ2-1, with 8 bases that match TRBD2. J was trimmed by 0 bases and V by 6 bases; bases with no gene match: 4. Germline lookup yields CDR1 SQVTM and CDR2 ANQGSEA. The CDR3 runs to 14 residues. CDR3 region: CSVGSGSSYNEQFF. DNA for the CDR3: TGCAGCGTGGGAAGCGGGAGCTCCTACAATGAGCAGTTCTTC.

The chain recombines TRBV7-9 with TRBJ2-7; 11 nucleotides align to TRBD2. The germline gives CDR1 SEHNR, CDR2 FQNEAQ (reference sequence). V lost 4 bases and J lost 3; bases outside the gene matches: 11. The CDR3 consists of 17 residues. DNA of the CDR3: TGTGCCAGCAGCTCCGGGACTAGCGGACCATTTAGCTACGAGCAGTACTTC. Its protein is CASSSGTSGPFSYEQYF.

DNA for the CDR3: TGCGCCAGCAGCTTAACCTGGACTAGCGGGAGTAAGAATGAGCAGTTCTTC. It encodes CASSLTWTSGSKNEQFF. This chain connects TRBV5-1 to TRBJ2-1; 13 nucleotides match TRBD2. The CDR3 sequence is 17 residues long. The V gene end was trimmed by 2 bases and the J gene end by 7 bases; junction bases not matched to a gene: 9. From germline, CDR1 is SGHRS and CDR2 YFSETQ.

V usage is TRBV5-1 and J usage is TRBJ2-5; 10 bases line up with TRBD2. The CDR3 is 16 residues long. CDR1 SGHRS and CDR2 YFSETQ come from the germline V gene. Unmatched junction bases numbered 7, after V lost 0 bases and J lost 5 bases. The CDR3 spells CASSLEPSGSLETQYF. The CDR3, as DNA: TGCGCCAGCAGCTTGGAGCCTAGCGGGAGCCTGGAGACCCAGTACTTC.

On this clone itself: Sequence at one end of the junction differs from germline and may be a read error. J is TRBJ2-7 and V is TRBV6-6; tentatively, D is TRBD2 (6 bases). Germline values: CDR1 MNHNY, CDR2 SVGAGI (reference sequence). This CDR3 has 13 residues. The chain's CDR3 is CASSYTRESVNSF. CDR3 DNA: TGTGCCAGCAGTTACACCCGGGAGTCGGTAAACTCGTTC.

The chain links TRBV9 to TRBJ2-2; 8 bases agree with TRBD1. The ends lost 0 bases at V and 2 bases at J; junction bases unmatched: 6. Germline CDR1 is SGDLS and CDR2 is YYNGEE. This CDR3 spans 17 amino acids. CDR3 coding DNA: TGTGCCAGCAGCGTAGGTCCAGGGGGCTATAACACCGGGGAGCTGTTTTTT. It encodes CASSVGPGGYNTGELFF.

The CDR3 here is CASSLGTESNEKLFF. CDR3 in DNA: TGCGCCAGCAGCCTCGGGACAGAATCAAATGAAAAACTGTTTTTT. The chain carries TRBV5-1 and TRBJ1-4, with 7 bases that match TRBD1. Germline V gene lookup returns CDR1 SGHRS and CDR2 YFSETQ. V gave up 4 bases and J gave up 5 bases; unmatched junction bases: 8. CDR3 size: 15 residues.

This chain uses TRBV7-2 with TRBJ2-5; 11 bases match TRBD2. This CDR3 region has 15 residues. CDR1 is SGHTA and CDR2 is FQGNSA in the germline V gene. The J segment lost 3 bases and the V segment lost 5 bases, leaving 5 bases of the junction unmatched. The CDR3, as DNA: TGTGCCAGCAGCCGCCCGGGACTAGCGGAAGAGACCCAGTACTTC. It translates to CASSRPGLAEETQYF.

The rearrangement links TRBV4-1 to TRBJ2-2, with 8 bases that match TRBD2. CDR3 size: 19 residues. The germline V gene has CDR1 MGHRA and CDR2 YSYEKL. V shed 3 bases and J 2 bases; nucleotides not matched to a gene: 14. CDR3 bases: TGCGCCAGCAGCCAGGGGCCCCTACGGCGGGAGGTTAACACCGGGGAGCTGTTTTTT. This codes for CASSQGPLRREVNTGELFF.

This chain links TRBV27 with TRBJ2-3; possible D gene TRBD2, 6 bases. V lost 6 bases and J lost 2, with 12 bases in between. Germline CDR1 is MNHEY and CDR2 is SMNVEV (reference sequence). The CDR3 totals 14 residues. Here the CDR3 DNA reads TGTGCCAGCAGCACTAGCACCATCACAGATACGCAGTATTTT. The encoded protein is CASSTSTITDTQYF.

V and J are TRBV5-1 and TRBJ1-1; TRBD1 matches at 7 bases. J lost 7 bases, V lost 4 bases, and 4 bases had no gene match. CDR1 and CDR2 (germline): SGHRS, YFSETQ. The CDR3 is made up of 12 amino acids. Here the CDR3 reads CASSGWTGEAFF. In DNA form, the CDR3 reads TGCGCCAGCAGCGGATGGACAGGTGAAGCTTTCTTT.

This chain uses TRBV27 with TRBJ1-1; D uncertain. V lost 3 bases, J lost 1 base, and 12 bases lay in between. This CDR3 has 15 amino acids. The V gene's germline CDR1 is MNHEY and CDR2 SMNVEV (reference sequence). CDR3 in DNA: TGTGCCAGCAGTTTTATTTACAGAACGAACACTGAAGCTTTCTTT. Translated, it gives CASSFIYRTNTEAFF.

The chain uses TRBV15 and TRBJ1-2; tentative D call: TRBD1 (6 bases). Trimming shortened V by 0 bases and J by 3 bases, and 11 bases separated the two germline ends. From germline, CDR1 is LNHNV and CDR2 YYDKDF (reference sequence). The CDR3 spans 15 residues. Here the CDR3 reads CATSRDRGRYYGYTF. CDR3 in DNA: TGTGCCACCAGCAGAGACAGGGGCCGATACTATGGCTACACCTTC. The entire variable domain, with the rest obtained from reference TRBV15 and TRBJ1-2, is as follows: DAMVIQNPRYQVTQFGKPVTLSCSQTLNHNVMYWYQQKSSQAPKLLFHYYDKDFNNEADTPDNFQSRRPNTSFCFLDIRSPGLGDTAMYLCATSRDRGRYYGYTFGSGTRLTVV.

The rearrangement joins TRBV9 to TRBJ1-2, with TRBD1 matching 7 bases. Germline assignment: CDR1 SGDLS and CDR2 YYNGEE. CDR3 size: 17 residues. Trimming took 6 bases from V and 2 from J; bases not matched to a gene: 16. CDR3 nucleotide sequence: TGTGCCAGCACCCCACCCTGGGCAGGAGGGGGCAACTATGGCTACACCTTC. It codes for CASTPPWAGGGNYGYTF.

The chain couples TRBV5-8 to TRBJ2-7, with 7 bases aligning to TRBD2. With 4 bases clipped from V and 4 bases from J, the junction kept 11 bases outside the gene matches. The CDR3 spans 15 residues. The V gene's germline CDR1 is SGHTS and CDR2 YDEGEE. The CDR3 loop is CASSPVGSGKYEQYF. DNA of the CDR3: TGTGCCAGCAGCCCGGTGGGCAGCGGGAAATACGAGCAGTACTTC.

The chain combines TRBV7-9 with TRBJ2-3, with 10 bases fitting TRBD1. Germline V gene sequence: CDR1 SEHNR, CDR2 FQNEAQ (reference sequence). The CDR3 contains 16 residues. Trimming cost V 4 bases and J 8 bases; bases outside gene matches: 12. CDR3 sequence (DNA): TGTGCCAGCAGCTCCGTATGGACAGGGGGGAAATCTACGCAGTATTTT. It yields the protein CASSSVWTGGKSTQYF.

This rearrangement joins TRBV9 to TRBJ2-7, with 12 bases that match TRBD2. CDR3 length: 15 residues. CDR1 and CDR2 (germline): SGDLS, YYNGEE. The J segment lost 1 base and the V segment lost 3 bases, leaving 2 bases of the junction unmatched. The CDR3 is CASSASGRVSYEQYF. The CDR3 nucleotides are TGTGCCAGCAGCGCTAGCGGGAGGGTTTCCTACGAGCAGTACTTC.

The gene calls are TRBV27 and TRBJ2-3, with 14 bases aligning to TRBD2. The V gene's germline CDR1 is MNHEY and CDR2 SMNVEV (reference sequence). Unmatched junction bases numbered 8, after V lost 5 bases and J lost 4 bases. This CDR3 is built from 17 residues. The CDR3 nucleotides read TGTGCCAGCAGTCAACCGGGACTAGCGGGAGTACCAGATACGCAGTATTTT. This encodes CASSQPGLAGVPDTQYF.

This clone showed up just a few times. The CDR3 is CASSQTPGLEYEQYF. CDR3 nucleotides: TGTGCCAGCAGCCAAACGCCGGGACTTGAATACGAGCAGTACTTC. The V gene is TRBV4-2, the J gene TRBJ2-7; possibly TRBD2 for D (6 bases). The germline V gene has CDR1 LGHNA and CDR2 YNFKEQ. Trimming removed 2 bases at V and 4 bases at J, with 15 bases between. CDR3 length: 15 amino acids.

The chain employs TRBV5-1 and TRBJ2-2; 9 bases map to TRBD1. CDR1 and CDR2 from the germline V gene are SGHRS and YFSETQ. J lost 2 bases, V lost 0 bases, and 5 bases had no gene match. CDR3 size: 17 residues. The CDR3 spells CASSLDPGQGNTGELFF. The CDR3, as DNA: TGCGCCAGCAGCTTGGATCCGGGACAGGGTAACACCGGGGAGCTGTTTTTT.

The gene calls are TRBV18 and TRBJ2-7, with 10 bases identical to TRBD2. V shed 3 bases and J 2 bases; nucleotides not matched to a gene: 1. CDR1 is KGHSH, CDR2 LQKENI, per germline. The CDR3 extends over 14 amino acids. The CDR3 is CASSPGLAAYEQYF. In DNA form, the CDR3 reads TGTGCCAGCTCACCCGGACTAGCGGCCTACGAGCAGTACTTC.